Listed below are T cell receptor beta chains from one sample, sequenced in a study of identical twins. From the 5' RACE reads, TCRdb called clonotypes with MiXCR, one entry per CDR3 protein. The sample carries some 97,000 distinct CDR3 sequences, under 7% recorded once. The sequenced material came from memory T cells sorted from blood. The receptors originated from a woman in her 50s in good health. The CDR3 runs from the conserved cysteine through the conserved F or W. Fields, in order: D gene, CDR3 length, J gene, clone size, V gene, CDR3 DNA, CDR3 protein. The D gene is left open where the match is weak. Clone size is shown for a subset of rows, as once, few, many or a class of expanded clone.

TRBD2	16	TRBJ2-1	many	TRBV5-6	TGTGCCAGCAGCTTGGAAGCTAGCGGGAGGGCCCGAGAGCAGTTCTTC	CASSLEASGRAREQFF
.	16	TRBJ2-3	few	TRBV5-4	TGTGCCAGCAGCTCACGACTAGGACCGGGCACAGATACGCAGTATTTT	CASSSRLGPGTDTQYF
TRBD1	11	TRBJ1-2	few	TRBV2	TGTGCCAGCAGCGGACAGGGATGGGACACCTTC	CASSGQGWDTF
TRBD1	14	TRBJ2-5	few	TRBV29-1	TGCAGCGCGAGAGACAGGGGCGGCGGGGAGACCCAGTACTTC	CSARDRGGGETQYF
.	11	TRBJ1-3	few	TRBV20-1	TGCAGTGCTCCCCGAGGGGACACCATATATTTT	CSAPRGDTIYF
.	14	TRBJ1-5	.	TRBV2	TGTGCCAGCAGACCAGACAGCTACAATCAGCCCCAGCATTTT	CASRPDSYNQPQHF
.	11	TRBJ2-4	many	TRBV6-1	TGTGCCAGCAGTACTAGTAACATTCAGTACTTC	CASSTSNIQYF
TRBD2	14	TRBJ2-3	.	TRBV2	TGTGCCAGCAGGACTAGCGGTAGCACAGATACGCAGTATTTT	CASRTSGSTDTQYF
.	13	TRBJ1-5	many	TRBV29-1	TGCAGCGCTCGGGACACCCCGAATCAGCCCCAGCATTTT	CSARDTPNQPQHF
.	14	TRBJ2-1	few	TRBV19	TGTGCCAGTAGTATAGCCGCTAGGGGCAATGAGCAGTTCTTC	CASSIAARGNEQFF
.	12	TRBJ2-1	many	TRBV25-1	TGTGCCAGCAGTCCGTCTGGGAATGAGCAGTTCTTC	CASSPSGNEQFF
.	13	TRBJ2-1	many	TRBV11-2	TGTGCCAGCAGCCTAAGACAGTTTTCGGAGCAGTTCTTC	CASSLRQFSEQFF
.	15	TRBJ2-1	.	TRBV11-3	TGTGCCAGCAGCCTTCGCGGGACTCTCAACAATGAGCAGTTCTTC	CASSLRGTLNNEQFF
.	15	TRBJ2-1	.	TRBV5-5	TGTGCCAGCAGCTACCTCCGGGGAACCTACAATGAGCAGTTCTTC	CASSYLRGTYNEQFF
.	11	TRBJ2-7	many	TRBV2	TGTGCCAGCAGCGACATCTACGAGCAGTACTTC	CASSDIYEQYF
.	11	TRBJ2-3	many	TRBV29-1	TGCAGCGTTGTAACGGGAGATACGCAGTATTTT	CSVVTGDTQYF